This TCR beta chain is from a study of T cell repertoires in cytomegalovirus infection (dated by TCRdb to between 2018 and 2021). With regard to the full study: Because public TCR beta signatures pointed to carriage of CMV infection together with the matching HLA type, the HLA type of each donor mattered for the analysis.

The sequencer was an Illumina HiSeq 1500. In TCRdb, the public reads were trimmed at Q25 with fastp and aligned with MiXCR, with productive beta chains retained. Duplicate CDR3 protein sequences are folded into a single record with the most common DNA and genes. A total of 310,000 or so distinct CDR3 sequences appear in this sample, roughly a sixth of them only once. Around 12% of the sample comes from the top ten. As concerns this clonotype: Its target antigen remains unknown. No quality values exist for individual bases; no much larger clone is one base distant.

Via the germline V gene (reference sequence), CDR1 is DFQATT and CDR2 SNEGSKA. Counted from cysteine to phenylalanine, this CDR3 has 14 amino acids. Only the CDR3 DNA is retained, 42 bases long and in frame from the first base. The V and J ends are trimmed by 3 bases and 0 bases, leaving 10 bases between them. The study at large found these results: In both this cohort and an independent approximately 350-donor cohort, the cumulative frequency of public TCR beta family members distinguished carriers of CMV infection plus the relevant HLA type. The ex vivo response was dominated by HLA-C-restricted CMV-specific TCR beta clonotypes, which also provided the single most frequent clonotype in two of eight donors.

What was sequenced was PBMCs. The receptor comes from a human donor in good health (CMV status not recorded). Some clones in this sample may be carry-over from other donors' samples. The chain is assembled from TRBV20-1 and TRBJ2-3; the D gene identity is not certain. Read as DNA, the sequence is TGCAGTGCTAGGACTTCCACTAGCACAGATACGCAGTATTTT. It encodes CSARTSTSTDTQYF.